Each of the 14 T cell receptor beta chains below was sequenced from the same sample in a study of post-analysis software for immune sequencing data. Study-wide points: In patients, TRBV5-6, TRBV5-1 and TRBV20-1 belonged to about five TRBV segments found more frequently than in controls.

No antigen has been identified for these receptors. Included in the TCR beta cDNA libraries were unique molecular identifiers. TCRdb used MiXCR to reprocess the PCR reads, holding one entry per CDR3 protein. The sample includes a few hundred thousand distinct CDR3 sequences, around a third of them seen just once. The sample was blood. The receptors shown here come from a girl aged 2-17 years with multiple sclerosis.

This clonotype was detected only a few times. The chain recombines TRBV6-5 with TRBJ1-2, with D perhaps TRBD1 (5 bases). The CDR3 contains 13 residues. Germline lookup yields CDR1 MNHEY and CDR2 SVGAGI. The V end was cut by 3 bases, the J end by 2 bases, with 7 bases between. The CDR3 protein is CASSYNRNYGYTF. In DNA, the CDR3 is TGTGCCAGCAGTTATAACAGGAACTATGGCTACACCTTC.

The chain employs TRBV29-1 and TRBJ1-1, with a possible D match to TRBD1 (6 bases). CDR1 and CDR2 from the germline V gene are SQVTM and ANQGSEA. This CDR3 comprises 10 residues. Trimming shortened V by 7 bases and J by 8 bases, and 11 bases separated the two germline ends. The CDR3, as DNA: TGCAGCGCTGATACAGGGGAAGCTTTCTTT. It codes for CSADTGEAFF.

The chain uses TRBV7-8 and TRBJ2-1, with 9 positions matching TRBD1. V shed 5 bases and J 6 bases; nucleotides not matched to a gene: 8. This CDR3 has 15 residues. Germline CDR1 reads SGHVS; CDR2 reads FQNEAQ. The CDR3 region has the DNA TGTGCCAGCAGCGGATGGACAGGGGTGAGCAATGAGCAGTTCTTC. This translates into CASSGWTGVSNEQFF.

This clonotype was seen a handful of times. The chain has TRBV6-6 and TRBJ1-2, with a possible D match to TRBD1 (6 bases). Germline V gene sequence: CDR1 MNHNY, CDR2 SVGAGI (reference sequence). V was cut by 0 bases and J by 6 bases, with 17 bases left in between. The CDR3 loop spans 16 amino acids. The CDR3 spells CASSYSLGQLPNGYTF. CDR3 DNA sequence: TGTGCCAGCAGTTACTCGCTTGGACAGCTTCCGAATGGCTACACCTTC.

This clonotype came up a few times. The rearrangement joins TRBV7-9 to TRBJ2-3; 9 nucleotides agree with TRBD2. Trimming removed 5 bases from V and 4 bases from J; junction bases left unmatched: 4. Germline V lookup: CDR1 SEHNR, CDR2 FQNEAQ (reference sequence). The length of the CDR3 is 14 residues. The CDR3 DNA is TGTGCCAGCAGCCAACTAGCGGGCGCAGATACGCAGTATTTT. Translating it yields CASSQLAGADTQYF.

J is TRBJ1-4 and V is TRBV7-9; D might be TRBD1 (5 bases). The CDR3 has 14 residues. The germline V gene encodes CDR1 SEHNR and CDR2 FQNEAQ (reference sequence). Trimming removed 5 bases at V and 8 bases at J, with 15 bases between. The DNA of the CDR3 is TGTGCCAGCAGCCGCAGCAGCCAGGGAGAAAAACTGTTTTTT. This codes for CASSRSSQGEKLFF.

This clonotype was detected only a few times. The chain recombines TRBV7-2 with TRBJ2-3; tentatively, D is TRBD2 (5 bases). The germline V gene has CDR1 SGHTA and CDR2 FQGNSA. Trimming shortened V by 3 bases and J by 6 bases, and 10 bases separated the two germline ends. This CDR3 contains 13 residues. In DNA, the CDR3 is TGTGCCAGCAGCTTCCGACTATCCGATACGCAGTATTTT. It codes for CASSFRLSDTQYF.

V is TRBV27 and J is TRBJ1-4; TRBD1 aligns across 11 bases. This CDR3 is built from 16 residues. From germline, CDR1 is MNHEY and CDR2 SMNVEV (reference sequence). J lost 3 bases, V lost 5 bases, and 5 bases had no gene match. The CDR3 DNA reads TGTGCCAGCAGTGTCGGGACAGGGGGACCTAATGAAAAACTGTTTTTT. Its protein product is CASSVGTGGPNEKLFF. Looking up the rest from reference TRBV27 and TRBJ1-4 gives the full variable domain: EAQVTQNPRYLITVTGKKLTVTCSQNMNHEYMSWYRQDPGLGLRQIYYSMNVEVTDKGDVPEGYKVSRKEKRNFPLILESPSPNQTSLYFCASSVGTGGPNEKLFFGSGTQLSVL.

V gene TRBV4-1 combines with J gene TRBJ2-7; the match to TRBD2 covers 7 bases. The V gene end was trimmed by 0 bases and the J gene end by 2 bases; junction bases not matched to a gene: 7. Per germline, CDR1 MGHRA and CDR2 YSYEKL. The CDR3 runs 16 residues. This CDR3 is CASSQDPASGAYEQYF. For the CDR3, the DNA is TGCGCCAGCAGCCAAGATCCGGCTAGCGGTGCCTACGAGCAGTACTTC.

This clonotype was detected a few times. This CDR3 is CASSLPGDKPYTGELFF. The CDR3 DNA reads TGTGCCAGCAGCTTACCGGGGGACAAACCCTACACCGGGGAGCTGTTTTTT. V usage is TRBV7-9 and J usage is TRBJ2-2; D assignment may be TRBD1 or TRBD2 (6 bases each). Trimming cost V 2 bases and J 3 bases, with 16 bases left between them. The CDR3 loop spans 17 amino acids. Germline CDR1 is SEHNR and CDR2 is FQNEAQ (reference sequence). Based on the CDR3 plus reference TRBV7-9 and TRBJ2-2, the full variable domain is DTGVSQNPRHKITKRGQNVTFRCDPISEHNRLYWYRQTLGQGPEFLTYFQNEAQLEKSRLLSDRFSAERPKGSFSTLEIQRTEQGDSAMYLCASSLPGDKPYTGELFFGEGSRLTVL.

This clonotype has just a few counts. This sequence joins TRBV4-2 and TRBJ1-2; no firm D call. CDR3 length: 16 residues. Germline lookup yields CDR1 LGHNA and CDR2 YNFKEQ. Between the trimmed V and J ends, which lost 0 bases and 3 bases, there was a span of 14 bases. The chain's CDR3 is CASSQDLGQDDYGYTF. As DNA, the CDR3 is TGTGCCAGCAGCCAAGATCTGGGCCAGGATGACTATGGCTACACCTTC.

The V and J genes are TRBV28 and TRBJ1-1; a possible D gene is TRBD1 (5 bases). With 11 bases removed from V and 1 base from J, the gap between germline ends came to 20 bases. CDR3 size: 15 residues. CDR1 is MDHEN and CDR2 is SYDVKM in the germline V gene. The CDR3 protein is CAGTHRGTENTEAFF. The DNA of the CDR3 is TGTGCCGGCACCCATAGAGGGACGGAGAACACTGAAGCTTTCTTT.

The chain employs TRBV6-4 and TRBJ2-1, with 11 positions matching TRBD2. There are 15 residues in the CDR3. After removal of 6 bases from V and 5 bases from J, the junction contained 6 bases not matched to a gene. Germline CDR1 and CDR2: MRHNA and SNTAGT. In nucleotides, the CDR3 is TGTGCCAGCAGCGCGACTAGCGGGGTAAACAATGAGCAGTTCTTC. Its protein is CASSATSGVNNEQFF.

In its sample, this clonotype was seen a few times. The chain employs TRBV12-3 or TRBV12-4 and TRBJ2-3; 11 bases agree with TRBD2. The trim removed 3 bases at V and 1 base at J, leaving 6 bases unmatched. CDR3 length: 17 residues. CDR3 loop: CASSFCSGGACTDTQYF. CDR3 bases: TGTGCCAGCAGTTTTTGTAGCGGGGGGGCTTGCACAGATACGCAGTATTTT.